The present TCR beta chain was sequenced within a study of T cells in Graves' hyperthyroidism and ophthalmopathy (dated by TCRdb to between 2019 and 2020). About the study as a whole: Peripheral blood samples were taken at initial diagnosis, before any treatment was given. To identify TCR V-J signatures that set the groups apart, the researchers used a discovery cohort of 100 patients, made up of under 50 with Graves' ophthalmopathy and about 60 with stable Graves' hyperthyroidism. Prospective prediction of ophthalmopathy was tested in an independent validation cohort of fewer than 20 hyperthyroidism patients and around 16 patients who later progressed to ophthalmopathy. The roughly 100 discovery patients were randomly divided into training and test sets at a 7:3 ratio. The study also compared thyroid tissue and blood T-cell repertoires from several Graves' hyperthyroidism patients. Once sampling was done, hyperthyroidism patients were given methimazole at a starting dose of 30 mg daily, whereas ophthalmopathy patients were given high-dose intravenous methylprednisolone. The paper reports TCR Vbeta CDR3 sequencing of some 140 peripheral blood samples: over 40 ophthalmopathy, under 80 hyperthyroidism and roughly 17 progressor patients.

The TCR beta CDR3 regions were amplified from the RNA transcripts. The TCR CDR3 was subjected to a first round of RT-PCR using the HTBI primer set and the Qiagen OneStep RT-PCR kit. A second multiplex PCR round built the libraries, followed by size selection and purification. The libraries were sequenced on an Illumina HiSeq2000 using paired-end 100 bp reads. Per the authors' processing: SOAPnuke was used to process the raw data, with reads discarded if the reads contained adapters or uncalled bases, had a mean Phred below 15, or lacked an exact constant-primer or identifier match. High-quality paired reads were merged with COPE v1.2.5, and unique nucleotide sequences were defined as clonotypes. MiTCR v1.1 was used to align clonotypes to the IMGT TRBV, TRBD and TRBJ reference segments. The analysis included only V-J combinations with a frequency above 0.0001, which together covered around 99% of the repertoires. A TCS score was defined as the ratio of F50 (clonal expansion) to E x V (chaos), with BLOSUM62-based TCRdist applied between CDR3 peptides within each V-J. Welch's t-statistics and random forest reduced 514 V-J features to some 14, which were used in a naive Bayes classifier (R e1071). The raw public reads went through TCRdb reprocessing: fastp at Q25, MiXCR clone calling, in-frame beta chains kept. CDR3 protein sequences are deduplicated, and each keeps its most common genes and DNA. The V and J calls here are based on TCRdb, not the publication. For this sample there are 300,000 to 450,000 distinct CDR3 sequences; around a quarter appear just once. Clones ranked in the top ten supply 73% of the sample.

Points on this clonotype: Its antigen is unknown. Base-call qualities are not available, and no considerably larger clone is one nucleotide away.

Overall results and qualifications from the work: Sample size was not statistically predetermined, and investigators were not blinded to group allocation. In validation, the model predicted progression to ophthalmopathy with about 71% sensitivity and around 72% specificity, a median of around 6.6 months before onset. Ophthalmopathy was separated from stable hyperthyroidism by a 13 V-J signature model, with approximately 89% sensitivity and around 81% specificity obtained in cross-validation and 80%/75% obtained in testing. Most expanded thyroid clonotypes (frequency above 0.001) were also detected in blood, a finding suggesting that blood repertoires may reflect thyroid immune responses.

A patient counted as having stable Graves' hyperthyroidism if no progression to ophthalmopathy occurred over 18 months of follow-up. The hyperthyroidism patients were between 18 and 65 years old and newly diagnosed, with a disease duration of less than 2 months. Patients with uncontrolled infections, other autoimmune diseases, pregnancy or lactation were excluded. Clinical symptoms, serum thyroxine and TRAb, thyroid ultrasound, and orbital computed tomography formed the basis for the diagnoses. Ficoll-Paque density gradient centrifugation was used to isolate PBMCs from around 10 ml of fresh peripheral blood. Trizol reagent was used to extract total RNA, and RNA quality was then checked on an Agilent 2100 Bioanalyzer. This receptor was obtained from a man aged 45 to 65 with Graves' hyperthyroidism. What was sequenced was blood.

The nucleotides are TGTGCCAGCAGCTTGAACAGGGAGTCCCCCAATGAGCAGTTCTTC. It is translated as CASSLNRESPNEQFF. The V and J genes are TRBV11-2 and TRBJ2-1; TRBD1 might be the D gene, on 6 matching bases. V gives up 3 bases and J gives up 6 bases, and the segment between their germline ends measures 15 bases. From its cysteine to its phenylalanine, the CDR3 spans 15 amino acids. This entry keeps only the CDR3 DNA: 45 bases, framed from base 1. CDR1 and CDR2 (SGHAT, FQNNGV) derive from the germline V gene.